This TCR beta chain was found in a study of blood T cell repertoires in COVID-19. Trimming took off 4 bases at V and 7 bases at J, with 3 bases between the two ends. This CDR3 has 10 amino acids. Germline assignment: CDR1 SNHLY and CDR2 FYNNEI. Original processing notes: Reference gene primer amplification yielded estimated nucleated cell counts. Sequencing was performed with immunoSEQ multiplex PCR; in TCRdb, only in-frame clones are kept and a portion is missing. V, J and clone size reflect that table, while D and trimming were determined from the DNA. The table records under 400,000 clones, about 87% of them present only once.

The chain carries TRBV2 and TRBJ2-3; unclear D gene. The specimen sequenced was PBMCs or T cells enriched from blood (not recorded which). The receptor's source is a man in his forties in a cohort exposed to, infected with or recovered from COVID-19 (not recorded which). The CDR3 nucleotides are TGTGCCAGCAGTGCTTATACGCAGTATTTT. It encodes CASSAYTQYF.